Below, 6 T cell receptor beta chains from the same sample are listed, as sequenced in a study of siplizumab effects on memory and regulatory T cells. Only in-frame clones appear in the TCRdb table, and some are missing; sequencing was by immunoSEQ multiplex PCR. The profile shows about 52,000 clones, under 98% of them singletons. The sequenced sample was naive CD4+ T cells sorted from blood. The receptors derive from a human donor in good health.

The CDR3 reads CASSQTTGYPLNEQFF. The CDR3, as DNA: TGTGCCAGCAGCCAAACTACAGGGTATCCCTTGAATGAGCAGTTCTTC. The chain links TRBV16 to TRBJ2-1; the D gene is possibly TRBD1 (6 bases). V dropped 2 bases and J dropped 7 bases, with 18 bases sitting between them. Germline V lookup: CDR1 KGHSY, CDR2 FQNENV. The CDR3 has 16 amino acids.

The chain has TRBV2 and TRBJ2-7; 9 bases fit TRBD1. The germline gives CDR1 SNHLY, CDR2 FYNNEI. J was trimmed by 3 bases and V by 6 bases; bases with no gene match: 0. The CDR3 loop spans 12 amino acids. As DNA, the CDR3 is TGTGCCAGCAGGGGACAGGGCTACGAGCAGTACTTC. Translated, it gives CASRGQGYEQYF.

The chain combines TRBV6-1 with TRBJ2-1; 7 bases map to TRBD2. CDR3 length: 15 residues. The germline V gene encodes CDR1 MNHNS and CDR2 SASEGT. V gave up 10 bases and J gave up 0 bases; unmatched junction bases: 9. CDR3 DNA: TGTGCCACCTTGTCATCGGGAGGCTCCTACAATGAGCAGTTCTTC. This gives the protein CATLSSGGSYNEQFF.

The chain combines TRBV7-2 with TRBJ1-2, with D possibly TRBD1 on 6 matching bases. V was cut by 5 bases and J by 4 bases, with 14 bases left in between. Germline assignment: CDR1 SGHTA and CDR2 FQGNSA. The CDR3 is made up of 14 amino acids. For the CDR3, the DNA is TGTGCCAGCAGCGCGAGCGGGACACCCTATGGCTACACCTTC. Amino acid sequence: CASSASGTPYGYTF.

V gene TRBV4-1 combines with J gene TRBJ2-7, with TRBD2 identical over 10 bases. With V trimmed by 0 bases and J by 7 bases, 9 bases remained unmatched. Germline V CDR1 and CDR2: MGHRA, YSYEKL. The length of the CDR3 is 16 residues. CDR3 in DNA: TGCGCCAGCAGCCAAGATCTGGCTAGCGGGAGTCTAGAGCAGTACTTC. This encodes CASSQDLASGSLEQYF.

The V and J genes are TRBV27 and TRBJ1-5; 7 bases are a match to TRBD1. The CDR3 totals 13 residues. CDR1 is MNHEY and CDR2 is SMNVEV in the germline V gene (reference sequence). V was pared by 4 bases and J by 4 bases, with 1 base of the junction left unmatched. CDR3 protein: CASSCRGNQPQHF. For the CDR3, the DNA is TGTGCCAGCAGTTGCAGGGGGAATCAGCCCCAGCATTTT.